This TCR beta chain was obtained from a study of technical replicates of blood from several donors. Profiling relied on immunoSEQ multiplex PCR, and the TCRdb table lists in-frame clones only, not all of them. The data hold some 77,000 clones, with approximately 86% observed a single time. V lost 1 base and J lost 5, with 25 bases in between. Germline lookup yields CDR1 GTSNPN and CDR2 SVGIG (reference sequence). The CDR3 covers 18 residues. Sample: PBMCs. This sequence originates from a human donor in good health. Some clones in this sample may be carry-over from other donors' samples. The chain recombines TRBV30 with TRBJ2-3, with a weak D call TRBD2 (6 bases). CDR3 in amino acids: CAWSAFLERVGPIDTQYF. CDR3 coding DNA: TGTGCCTGGAGTGCTTTTCTAGAGCGGGTTGGGCCTATAGATACGCAGTATTTT.